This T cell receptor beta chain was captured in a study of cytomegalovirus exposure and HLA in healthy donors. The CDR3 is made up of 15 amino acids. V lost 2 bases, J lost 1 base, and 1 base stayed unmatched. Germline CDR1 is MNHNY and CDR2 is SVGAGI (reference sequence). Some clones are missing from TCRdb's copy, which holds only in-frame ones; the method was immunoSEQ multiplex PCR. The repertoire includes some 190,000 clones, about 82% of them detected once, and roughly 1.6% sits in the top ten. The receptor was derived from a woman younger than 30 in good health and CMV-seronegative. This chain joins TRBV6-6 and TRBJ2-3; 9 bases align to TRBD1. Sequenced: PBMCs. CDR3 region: CASSYRTGGTDTQYF. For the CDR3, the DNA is TGTGCCAGCAGTTACAGGACAGGGGGCACAGATACGCAGTATTTT.